The entry that follows covers one TCR beta chain sequence. Its antigen is unidentified. Per the germline V gene, CDR1 is SNHLY and CDR2 is FYNNEI. The CDR3 has 14 residues. The data are from a study of cytomegalovirus exposure and HLA in healthy donors. It was with 60 Vbeta and 13 Jbeta primers that the PCR ran. Repertoires were generated with immunoSEQ multiplex PCR, while TCRdb's copy carries only in-frame clones and drops some. Of roughly 100,000 clones detected, 60% to 85% appear once; the ten largest clones hold under 1.5%. The study, taken as a whole, reports: Accurate HLA-A and HLA-B prediction from TCR beta sequences was reported for most subjects. Sequencing likely produced, as an artifact, a cluster of highly shared sequence variants.

This TCR came from a man in his forties or fifties in good health and CMV-seronegative. The chain links TRBV2 to TRBJ2-5; 7 positions agree with TRBD1. The assigned J gene may be wrong: the sequence end matches TRBJ2-7 better. Sequenced: PBMCs. In nucleotides, the CDR3 is TGTGCCAGCTCACCCCGGGACAGTTCCCACGAGCAGTACTTC. It codes for CASSPRDSSHEQYF.